Presented here are 26 T cell receptor beta chains from one specimen sequenced in a study of Ad26.COV2.S vaccination and SARS-CoV-2 variants. Data came from immunoSEQ multiplex PCR; TCRdb stores just in-frame clones and leaves some out. This sample has about 680,000 clones, with roughly 90% found just once. Treatment meaning: about 20 received Ad26.COV2.S at low or high dose, single or two shots; several received placebo; per-sample allocation not given. Material that was analyzed had been drawn on day 63 after the first vaccine or placebo injection. The sequences come from peripheral blood, collected in a trial of Ad26.COV2.S vaccine versus placebo. The receptors shown here come from a person between 18 and 60 years old who received the Ad26.COV2.S COVID-19 vaccine or a placebo.

The rearrangement joins TRBV5-4 to TRBJ1-2, with D perhaps TRBD1 (6 bases). V shed 4 bases and J shed 7 bases, with 20 bases lying between them. Germline CDR1 and CDR2: SGHNT and YYREEE (reference sequence). This CDR3 has 15 amino acids. The CDR3 here is CASSGTGTHRGGYTF. The CDR3 bases are TGTGCCAGCAGCGGCACAGGGACGCATCGGGGTGGCTACACCTTC.

A word on this clone: The same CDR3 can be traced to other DNA sequences in this sample. The chain joins TRBV5-1 to TRBJ2-5; tentatively, D is TRBD2 (6 bases). V shed 2 bases and J shed 3 bases, with 11 bases lying between them. Germline V lookup: CDR1 SGHRS, CDR2 YFSETQ. CDR3 size: 14 residues. CDR3 in amino acids: CASSLGTAKETQYF. The CDR3 region has the DNA TGCGCCAGCAGCTTAGGGACTGCTAAAGAGACCCAGTACTTC.

The chain uses TRBV7-9 and TRBJ2-5; weak D call: TRBD2 (6 bases). Trimming left V 1 base short and J 1 base short, with 10 bases between. CDR3 length: 15 residues. The germline CDR1 and CDR2 sequences are SEHNR and FQNEAQ (reference sequence). Written as DNA, the CDR3 is TGTGCCAGCAGCTTAGGCGGGACTCTCCAAGAGACCCAGTACTTC. Protein product: CASSLGGTLQETQYF.

The chain joins TRBV9 to TRBJ2-5; TRBD1 might be the D (6 bases). Germline V gene data show CDR1 as SGDLS and CDR2 as YYNGEE. Trimming shortened V by 4 bases and J by 2 bases, and 9 bases separated the two germline ends. The CDR3 extends over 13 amino acids. CDR3 sequence: CASSRTAQETQYF. CDR3 sequence (DNA): TGTGCCAGCAGCCGGACAGCACAAGAGACCCAGTACTTC.

The chain employs TRBV6-5 and TRBJ2-1, with D possibly matching TRBD1 (6 bases). The CDR3 has 15 amino acids. V lost 6 bases and J 9 bases, leaving 21 bases between the germline ends. Germline assignment: CDR1 MNHEY and CDR2 SVGAGI. The DNA for the CDR3 is TGTGCCAGCAGGTTTGACTACAGGGAATTCGGTGAGCAGTTCTTC. Translation: CASRFDYREFGEQFF.

This chain uses TRBV6-5 with TRBJ1-2; possible D gene TRBD1, 6 bases. Germline CDR1 is MNHEY and CDR2 is SVGAGI. The CDR3 spans 13 residues. V shed 8 bases and J shed 3 bases, with 13 bases lying between them. The CDR3 reads CASALSGDYGYTF. CDR3 coding DNA: TGTGCCAGCGCACTCTCAGGGGACTATGGCTACACCTTC.

V is TRBV2 and J is TRBJ1-3; possible D gene TRBD1, 5 bases. The CDR3 sequence is 16 residues long. The germline CDR1 and CDR2 sequences are SNHLY and FYNNEI. V was trimmed by 4 bases and J by 0 bases, leaving 13 bases between them. CDR3 DNA sequence: TGTGCCAGCAGTGGGATAGGGGTACGCTCTGGAAACACCATATATTTT. It encodes CASSGIGVRSGNTIYF.

CDR3 nucleotide sequence: TGTGCCAGCAGCTTAGGCCGGGACAGGAGTGGCAATGAGCAGTTCTTC. Translated, it gives CASSLGRDRSGNEQFF. This chain connects TRBV13 to TRBJ2-1, with 8 bases identical to TRBD1. This CDR3 region has 16 residues. Per germline, CDR1 PRHDT and CDR2 FYEKMQ (reference sequence). J gave up 6 bases and V 0 bases, and 7 bases lay outside the gene matches.

The chain employs TRBV5-4 and TRBJ2-3, with 8 bases matching TRBD2. The V segment lost 3 bases and the J segment 0 bases; nucleotides outside the gene matches: 3. The germline V gene has CDR1 SGHNT and CDR2 YYREEE (reference sequence). This CDR3 has 15 amino acids. CDR3 sequence: CASSSGGRSTDTQYF. The CDR3 DNA sequence: TGTGCCAGCAGCTCGGGGGGGCGGAGCACAGATACGCAGTATTTT.

The rearrangement joins TRBV15 to TRBJ1-3, with TRBD1 identical over 8 bases. CDR3 size: 18 residues. Germline V CDR1 and CDR2: LNHNV, YYDKDF (reference sequence). The J segment lost 1 base and the V segment lost 0 bases, leaving 8 bases of the junction unmatched. The chain's CDR3 is CATSRDRTGRYSGNTIYF. Here the CDR3 DNA reads TGTGCCACCAGCAGAGATCGGACAGGGAGATATTCTGGAAACACCATATATTTT.

This clone was detected a few times. This rearrangement joins TRBV6-6 to TRBJ2-7; 7 bases are shared with TRBD1. The CDR3 covers 13 residues. Germline V gene sequence: CDR1 MNHNY, CDR2 SVGAGI (reference sequence). V lost 6 bases, J lost 2 bases, and 4 bases stayed unmatched. In nucleotides, the CDR3 is TGTGCCAGCAGCCGGGACAGAGCCTACGAGCAGTACTTC. Amino acids: CASSRDRAYEQYF.

The chain uses TRBV5-6 and TRBJ2-7; D possibly corresponds to TRBD2 (6 bases). Germline CDR1 SGHDT, CDR2 YYEEEE. The CDR3 spans 14 residues. Trimming took off 2 bases at V and 0 bases at J, with 9 bases between the two ends. The CDR3, as DNA: TGTGCCAGCAGCTTTACCGGGAGCTCCTACGAGCAGTACTTC. Protein sequence: CASSFTGSSYEQYF.

There are a few counts of this clone. As DNA, the CDR3 is TGTGCCAGTAGTATAGTTGGAGGGGGCGGGCAGCCCCAGCATTTT. It codes for CASSIVGGGGQPQHF. The V call is TRBV19, the J call TRBJ1-5, with TRBD1 matching 7 bases. The CDR3 loop spans 15 amino acids. Germline CDR1 and CDR2: LNHDA and SQIVND (reference sequence). Unmatched junction bases numbered 7, after V lost 1 base and J lost 7 bases. Filled out from reference TRBV19 and TRBJ1-5, the complete variable domain reads DGGITQSPKYLFRKEGQNVTLSCEQNLNHDAMYWYRQDPGQGLRLIYYSQIVNDFQKGDIAEGYSVSREKKESFPLTVTSAQKNPTAFYLCASSIVGGGGQPQHFGDGTRLSIL.

This chain uses TRBV7-8 with TRBJ2-2, with D hard to call. Trimming removed 3 bases at V and 2 bases at J, with 7 bases between. The germline CDR1 and CDR2 sequences are SGHVS and FQNEAQ. This CDR3 region has 14 residues. CDR3 DNA: TGTGCCAGCAGCTTTCGAGGAAACACCGGGGAGCTGTTTTTT. Its translation: CASSFRGNTGELFF. Full variable domain (remainder filled in from reference TRBV7-8 and TRBJ2-2): GAGVSQSPRYKVAKRGQDVALRCDPISGHVSLFWYQQALGQGPEFLTYFQNEAQLDKSGLPSDRFFAERPEGSVSTLKIQRTQQEDSAVYLCASSFRGNTGELFFGEGSRLTVL.

The V and J genes are TRBV21-1 and TRBJ1-5; the table calls TRBD1, which could not be checked here. TRBV21-1 is designated a pseudogene. The CDR3 covers 16 residues. The CDR3: CASSLFAQGFYQPQHF. The CDR3, as DNA: TGTGCCAGCAGCCTCTTTGCGCAGGGGTTTTATCAGCCCCAGCATTTT.

The chain recombines TRBV13 with TRBJ1-2; D gene ambiguous. The CDR3 spans 11 residues. Germline V gene lookup returns CDR1 PRHDT and CDR2 FYEKMQ (reference sequence). V lost 0 bases and J 14 bases, leaving 10 bases between the germline ends. Here the CDR3 DNA reads TGTGCCAGCAGCTTAGGTGTAGCGTTTACCTTC. It specifies CASSLGVAFTF.

V gene TRBV27 combines with J gene TRBJ1-1; weak D call: TRBD1 (5 bases). There are 15 residues in the CDR3. The V end was cut by 6 bases, the J end by 0 bases, with 14 bases between. CDR1 and CDR2 (germline): MNHEY, SMNVEV (reference sequence). DNA of the CDR3: TGTGCCAGCAGAGGATCCGGGACGGTGAACACTGAAGCTTTCTTT. It is translated as CASRGSGTVNTEAFF.

This chain uses TRBV7-9 with TRBJ2-1; 11 bases line up with TRBD2. CDR1 and CDR2 from the germline V gene are SEHNR and FQNEAQ (reference sequence). J was trimmed by 4 bases and V by 5 bases; bases with no gene match: 10. The CDR3 is 17 residues long. CDR3 DNA: TGTGCCAGCAGCCCGGGCACCTGGACTAGCGGGTACAATGAGCAGTTCTTC. Translated: CASSPGTWTSGYNEQFF. The whole variable domain, remainder taken from reference TRBV7-9 and TRBJ2-1, is DTGVSQNPRHKITKRGQNVTFRCDPISEHNRLYWYRQTLGQGPEFLTYFQNEAQLEKSRLLSDRFSAERPKGSFSTLEIQRTEQGDSAMYLCASSPGTWTSGYNEQFFGPGTRLTVL.

This chain joins TRBV7-8 and TRBJ1-6; 9 positions match TRBD1. V trimming: 3 bases; J trimming: 9 bases; junction bases outside the gene matches: 9. The CDR3 covers 16 residues. Germline values: CDR1 SGHVS, CDR2 FQNEAQ. The CDR3 reads CASSFRTGTGTSPLHF. The CDR3 coding sequence is TGTGCCAGCAGCTTCCGAACCGGGACAGGGACTTCACCCCTCCACTTT.

This chain joins TRBV7-2 and TRBJ2-2; D unclear. The CDR3 covers 13 residues. V was pared by 1 base and J by 7 bases, with 7 bases between. CDR1 is SGHTA, CDR2 FQGNSA, per germline. Here the CDR3 reads CASSLEGGGELFF. The CDR3 coding sequence is TGTGCCAGCAGCTTAGAAGGTGGCGGGGAGCTGTTTTTT.

V is TRBV11-2 and J is TRBJ1-4; 7 bases match TRBD1. The CDR3 consists of 14 residues. The germline V gene has CDR1 SGHAT and CDR2 FQNNGV. V shed 5 bases and J 5 bases; nucleotides not matched to a gene: 5. The CDR3 here is CASSQGQLNEKLFF. DNA of the CDR3: TGTGCCAGCAGCCAGGGACAGTTAAATGAAAAACTGTTTTTT.

This chain connects TRBV24-1 to TRBJ2-1; 14 bases line up with TRBD2. The CDR3 runs to 21 residues. V was pared by 4 bases and J by 0 bases, with 13 bases of the junction left unmatched. The germline gives CDR1 KGHDR, CDR2 SFDVKD. The CDR3 region is CATSDPRGTSGRWSSYNEQFF. DNA for the CDR3: TGTGCCACCAGTGACCCCCGCGGGACTAGCGGGAGATGGAGCTCCTACAATGAGCAGTTCTTC.

This clone has only one observation. The rearrangement joins TRBV29-1 to TRBJ2-7; 8 bases fit TRBD2. The germline gives CDR1 SQVTM, CDR2 ANQGSEA. Germline trimming cut 1 base from V and 2 bases from J; bases unmatched to any gene: 4. This CDR3 spans 14 amino acids. CDR3 DNA sequence: TGCAGCGTTGAAGCCCGGGGGGGCACCTACGAGCAGTACTTC. The encoded protein is CSVEARGGTYEQYF.

The chain recombines TRBV7-3 with TRBJ2-2, with unresolved D. CDR3 length equals 16 residues. Germline values: CDR1 SGHTA, CDR2 FQGTGA. The V and J ends lost 1 base and 4 bases respectively, with 13 bases between them. The CDR3 DNA reads as TGTGCCAGCAGCTTAAATCCGACATTGGGCACCGGGGAGCTGTTTTTT. Protein sequence: CASSLNPTLGTGELFF.

The V gene is TRBV6-5, the J gene TRBJ2-7; TRBD2 is a possible D gene (5 bases). Germline V lookup: CDR1 MNHEY, CDR2 SVGAGI. Between the trimmed V and J ends, which lost 0 bases and 0 bases, there was a span of 9 bases. The CDR3 loop spans 15 amino acids. CDR3 amino acids: CASSYSGISSYEQYF. CDR3 DNA sequence: TGTGCCAGCAGTTACTCCGGGATAAGCTCCTACGAGCAGTACTTC.

This clone was detected a few times. This chain links TRBV24-1 with TRBJ2-1, with 7 bases identical to TRBD1. The CDR3 spans 15 residues. V lost 3 bases, J lost 0 bases, and 1 base stayed unmatched. The germline gives CDR1 KGHDR, CDR2 SFDVKD. Here the CDR3 reads CATSDRDSSYNEQFF. As DNA, the CDR3 is TGTGCCACCAGTGATCGGGACAGCTCCTACAATGAGCAGTTCTTC.